This passage covers 8 T cell receptor beta chains from one sample sequenced in a study of blood T cell repertoires in COVID-19. The repertoire was sequenced with immunoSEQ multiplex PCR; TCRdb's copy has only in-frame clones and lacks some. The table has approximately 170,000 clones, around 87% seen once. Sequenced material: peripheral blood. These TCRs come from a woman of 80 years or more with COVID-19, enrolled during active disease.

The genes are TRBV10-3 and TRBJ1-5; D gene ambiguous. V was cut by 1 base and J by 5 bases, with 18 bases left in between. Germline CDR1 is ENHRY and CDR2 is SYGVKD. This CDR3 spans 17 amino acids. CDR3 loop: CAISEFMVPKGDQPQHF. In DNA form, the CDR3 reads TGTGCCATCAGTGAGTTTATGGTCCCAAAGGGAGATCAGCCCCAGCATTTT.

The V and J genes are TRBV7-2 and TRBJ2-3, with D possibly being TRBD2 (5 bases). Germline CDR1 SGHTA, CDR2 FQGNSA. The CDR3 totals 14 residues. Between the trimmed V and J ends, which lost 5 bases and 2 bases, there was a span of 11 bases. The CDR3 sequence is CASSPLGNTDTQYF. As DNA, the CDR3 is TGTGCCAGCAGCCCCCTCGGGAACACAGATACGCAGTATTTT.

The genes are TRBV9 and TRBJ2-2; D remains ambiguous. Between the trimmed V and J ends, which lost 0 bases and 0 bases, there was a span of 6 bases. The CDR3 has 15 amino acids. Germline CDR1 SGDLS, CDR2 YYNGEE. The CDR3 coding sequence is TGTGCCAGCAGCGTAGGCAGTACGAACACCGGGGAGCTGTTTTTT. It codes for CASSVGSTNTGELFF.

This chain's CDR3 is CSASPGTEGSPLHF. The CDR3 nucleotides are TGCAGTGCTAGTCCCGGGACAGAGGGTTCACCCCTCCACTTT. The chain is built from TRBV20-1 and TRBJ1-6, with TRBD1 matching 7 bases. The CDR3 contains 14 residues. Per germline, CDR1 DFQATT and CDR2 SNEGSKA (reference sequence). V was pared by 3 bases and J by 9 bases, with 8 bases of the junction left unmatched.

This clone was recorded only once. V gene TRBV4-1 combines with J gene TRBJ1-5, with D possibly TRBD1 on 5 matching bases. Looked up from germline, CDR1 is MGHRA and CDR2 is YSYEKL. V shed 4 bases and J shed 6 bases, with 16 bases lying between them. CDR3 length: 15 residues. Here the CDR3 DNA reads TGCGCCAGCAGCCCGGGGTTCTTGGGGGGTCAGCCCCAGCATTTT. As protein: CASSPGFLGGQPQHF.

This clone showed up just a few times. The rearrangement joins TRBV28 to TRBJ1-4; possibly TRBD1 for D (6 bases). The CDR3 contains 14 residues. The germline V gene has CDR1 MDHEN and CDR2 SYDVKM. Trimming pared 2 bases from V and 8 bases from J, leaving 12 bases between. This chain's CDR3 is CASSLVGAREKLFF. The CDR3, as DNA: TGTGCCAGCAGTTTAGTGGGGGCCCGGGAAAAACTGTTTTTT.

The chain employs TRBV7-8 and TRBJ2-7, with unresolved D. Germline CDR1 is SGHVS and CDR2 is FQNEAQ. There are 15 residues in the CDR3. The V end lost 0 bases, the J end lost 5 bases, and 14 bases lay between the germline ends. The CDR3 spells CASSLALIRSNEQYF. The CDR3 DNA reads TGTGCCAGCAGCTTAGCCCTTATCAGGTCCAACGAGCAGTACTTC.

V usage is TRBV28 and J usage is TRBJ2-3; 12 bases align to TRBD2. Germline CDR1 is MDHEN and CDR2 is SYDVKM. The CDR3 sequence is 19 residues long. V gave up 2 bases and J gave up 0 bases; unmatched junction bases: 9. Here the CDR3 reads CASSLGGLAGYPSTDTQYF. CDR3 sequence (DNA): TGTGCCAGCAGTTTAGGGGGACTAGCGGGTTACCCTAGCACAGATACGCAGTATTTT.